This TCR beta chain was retrieved from a study of blood T cells in healthy people across ages (dated by TCRdb to between 2014 and 2017). A note on the overall study: Template switching captured roughly one uniquely barcoded TCR beta cDNA molecule per two T cells in model experiments. Donors were grouped into four age groups: young (average approximately 15 years), middle-aged (39), aged (around 66) and long-lived (approximately 78). The study measured age-related changes in TCR beta repertoire diversity using deep sequencing normalized with unique cDNA molecular identifiers. The study analyzed two additional independent replicas of 1 million unique cDNA reads from the same blood draw for two donors, one aged 18 to 29 and one aged 80 or older. To avoid experimental bias, donors of different ages were distributed randomly across sequencing lanes.

Regarding this clonotype: The antigen this receptor binds is unknown. Per-base quality was not reported, and no clone a single base away is much larger than it.

Library preparation used 5' RACE. The sequencing machine was an Illumina HiSeq 2500. The second PCR ran for roughly 7 to 11 cycles and used a J-beta primer mix along with a sample-barcoded 5' primer. A unique molecular identifier was introduced onto each TCR beta cDNA molecule by a template-switch 5' adaptor carrying 12 random nucleotides. Each sample yielded at least 3 million CDR3-containing paired-end reads. First-strand cDNA synthesis was performed from all RNA using the Mint cDNA synthesis kit, with priming by a TRBC-specific oligonucleotide. After uracil-DNA glycosylase treatment, a first 18-cycle PCR used universal primers M1SS and BC2_uni_R on all cDNA. The study's processing was this. For normalization, 1 million high-quality reads were randomly selected from each sample, with every read carrying a distinct molecular identifier. Instead of being binned into consensus sequences, reads with shared molecular identifiers were discarded. MiTCR, with a Q25 quality threshold and the strictest error-elimination algorithm, was used for CDR3 identification, clonotype clustering and error correction. Lower-bound total TCR beta diversity was estimated with a nonparametric unseen species model using Euler transformation. TCRdb trimmed the raw reads at Q25, called clones with MiXCR and kept productive beta chains. Every CDR3 protein is listed once, alongside the most common genes and DNA of its rows. These V and J calls derive from TCRdb rather than the authors' analysis. The sample table shows 1.5 million to 2 million distinct CDR3 sequences, and 28% are seen once. The ten biggest clones cover 7.7% of the sample.

Systemically healthy Caucasian individuals from Russia, some 38 in total and aged about 6 to 90 years, were included as donors. Roughly 11 milliliters of peripheral blood were drawn from each donor into EDTA-treated Vacutainer tubes. Ficoll-Paque density-gradient centrifugation was used to isolate PBMCs, with at least 6.5 million per sample. Trizol reagent was used to extract total RNA from PBMCs, with at least 5 micrograms per sample. For every donor, an aliquot of PBMCs went through flow cytometry to measure the percentages of naive CD45RAhigh/CD27high T cells. Here is what the overall study found, with its caveats: The percentage of naive T cells measured by flow cytometry correlated strongly with observed TCR beta diversity. Compared with the aged group, the long-lived group had more naive CD4+ T cells, fewer expanded clones and increased TCR diversity, suggesting age selection. Because donor CMV infection status was unknown, age-related changes in expanded clonotypes were potentially confounded. Estimates of total diversity based on one million sequenced T cells were considered lower bounds and underestimates. As age increased, observed TCR beta diversity per million T cells dropped in a roughly linear way, and a significant reduction was already evident by age 40. Conclusive comparison of naive and antigen-experienced compartments was prevented by the profiling of bulk unsorted PBMCs.

Sample: blood. The origin of this receptor is a woman between 25 and 40 years old in good health.

The CDR3 protein is CSARGQGVSGYTF. The base sequence is TGCAGTGCTAGAGGCCAGGGGGTTAGTGGCTACACCTTC. The V and J segments used are TRBV20-1 and TRBJ1-2, and 7 bases in between align with TRBD1. Trimming removed 1 base from V and 7 bases from J; the gene matches leave 6 bases unexplained. The CDR3 holds 13 amino acids from the cysteine to the phenylalanine. The retained sequence is limited to the CDR3, 39 bases, with the frame set at the first base. Taken from the germline V gene (reference sequence), the CDR1 and CDR2 loops are DFQATT and SNEGSKA.